The T cell receptor beta chain under discussion was sequenced for a study of human T cells and chemical hapten exposure. Study as a whole: After 6 days, upper back 0.01% DPC patch tests were scored. Small pooled library volume differences mainly caused per-sample TCR yield variation.

This clonotype was seen a handful of times. Time point specified: patch test 3, about 24 weeks after DPC sensitization. Treatment indicated: therapeutic diphenylcyclopropenone sensitization with weekly scalp DPC. TCRdb reprocessed the RACE reads via MiXCR and lists one record per CDR3 protein. The repertoire has 70,000 to 90,000 distinct CDR3 sequences, approximately 11% of them found once; the top ten carry roughly 3.7%. This clonotype was obtained from a woman aged 50 to 65 with alopecia areata. Some clones in this sample may be carry-over from other donors' samples. The sample in question was whole blood, obtained in connection with sensitization to the hapten diphenylcyclopropenone (DPC).

CDR3 sequence reads: CASSLRDRGTYEQYF. The CDR3 DNA is TGTGCCAGCAGTTTACGAGACAGGGGGACCTACGAGCAGTACTTC. The chain combines TRBV6-6 with TRBJ2-7, with 9 nucleotides matching TRBD1. The V gene end was trimmed by 4 bases and the J gene end by 2 bases; junction bases not matched to a gene: 6. The CDR3 spans 15 residues. Germline assignment: CDR1 MNHNY and CDR2 SVGAGI (reference sequence).